The 4 T cell receptor beta chains below all came from one sample that was sequenced in a study of vaccination and CD4 T cells after COVID-19. The Oncomine TCR Beta short-read assay sequenced DNA from cultured CD4+ T cells. One entry per CDR3 protein, called by TCRdb with MiXCR from the PCR reads. The top ten hold 17% of the sample, which has about 20,000 distinct CDR3 sequences, approximately 29% seen once. Treatment in this sample: roughly 10-day PBMC culture with coronavirus spike peptide pools or control peptides (ViraFEST assay). These receptors have no known antigen. The sequenced material came from cultured CD4+ T cells from blood. The receptors here all came from a human donor with COVID-19.

This clonotype was picked up a small number of times. The gene calls are TRBV12-3 or TRBV12-4 and TRBJ2-2; 10 bases map to TRBD2. This CDR3 has 14 residues. J lost 7 bases, V lost 7 bases, and 6 bases had no gene match. The chain's CDR3 is CASKSGGAIGELFF. DNA for the CDR3: TGTGCCAGCAAAAGCGGGGGGGCAATCGGGGAGCTGTTTTTT.

The chain employs TRBV1 and TRBJ2-3; the table's D call, TRBD2, has no DNA check behind it. TRBV1 is a documented pseudogene. This CDR3 comprises 20 residues. Written as DNA, the CDR3 is TGCACCAGCAGCCAAGATCGGCTAGCGGGGGGGTATTCGGTCACAGATACGCAGTATTTT. Its protein is CTSSQDRLAGGYSVTDTQYF.

This clonotype was counted between two and nine times. This rearrangement joins TRBV27 to TRBJ2-3; 11 bases match TRBD2. The CDR3 consists of 19 residues. The junction had 18 bases not matched to a gene; V was cut back by 10 bases and J by 0 bases. Germline CDR1 and CDR2: MNHEY and SMNVEV (reference sequence). CDR3 in DNA: TGTGCCACGCTTAATCGGCTAGCGGGGGGCCTCTGGAGCACAGATACGCAGTATTTT. Its translation is CATLNRLAGGLWSTDTQYF.

This clonotype was seen a few times. The rearrangement joins TRBV6-5 to TRBJ2-2; the match to TRBD2 covers 11 bases. CDR3 length: 17 amino acids. V lost 2 bases to trimming and J lost 5 bases; unmatched junction nucleotides: 7. CDR1 and CDR2 from the germline V gene are MNHEY and SVGAGI. The CDR3 coding sequence is TGTGCCAGCAGTTACGCTAGCGGGGGGACGGGGACCGGGGAGCTGTTTTTT. Translation gives CASSYASGGTGTGELFF.